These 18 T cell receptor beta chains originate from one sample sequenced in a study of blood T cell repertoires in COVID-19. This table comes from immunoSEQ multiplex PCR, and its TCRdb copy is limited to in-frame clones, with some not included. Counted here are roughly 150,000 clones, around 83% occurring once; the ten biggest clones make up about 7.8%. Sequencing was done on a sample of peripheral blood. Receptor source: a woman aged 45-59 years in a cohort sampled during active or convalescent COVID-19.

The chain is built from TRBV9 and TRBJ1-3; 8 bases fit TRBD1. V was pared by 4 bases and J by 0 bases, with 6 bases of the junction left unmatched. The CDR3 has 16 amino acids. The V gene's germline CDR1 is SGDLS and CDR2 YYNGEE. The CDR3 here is CASSWGDRNSGNTIYF. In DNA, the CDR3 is TGTGCCAGCAGCTGGGGGGACAGGAACTCTGGAAACACCATATATTTT. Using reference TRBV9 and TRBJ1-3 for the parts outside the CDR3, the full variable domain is DSGVTQTPKHLITATGQRVTLRCSPRSGDLSVYWYQQSLDQGLQFLIQYYNGEERAKGNILERFSAQQFPDLHSELNLSSLELGDSALYFCASSWGDRNSGNTIYFGEGSWLTVV.

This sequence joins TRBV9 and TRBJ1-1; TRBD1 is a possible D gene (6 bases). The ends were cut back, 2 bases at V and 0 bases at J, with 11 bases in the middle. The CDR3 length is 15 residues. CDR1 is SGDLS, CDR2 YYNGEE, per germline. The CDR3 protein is CASSVHRDMNTEAFF. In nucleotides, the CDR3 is TGTGCCAGCAGCGTGCACAGGGACATGAACACTGAAGCTTTCTTT.

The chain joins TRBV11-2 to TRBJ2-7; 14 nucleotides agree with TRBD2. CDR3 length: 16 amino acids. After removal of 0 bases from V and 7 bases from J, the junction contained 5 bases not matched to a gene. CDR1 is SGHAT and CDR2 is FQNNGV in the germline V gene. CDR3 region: CASSLDRGLAGVEQYF. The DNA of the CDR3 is TGTGCCAGCAGCTTAGACCGGGGACTAGCGGGGGTTGAGCAGTACTTC.

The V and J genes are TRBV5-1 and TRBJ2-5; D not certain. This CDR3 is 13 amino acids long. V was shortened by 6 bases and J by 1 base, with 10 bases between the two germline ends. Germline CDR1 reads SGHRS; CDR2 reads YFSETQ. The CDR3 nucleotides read TGCGCCAGCAAATTAAGCGCCCAAGAGACCCAGTACTTC. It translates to CASKLSAQETQYF. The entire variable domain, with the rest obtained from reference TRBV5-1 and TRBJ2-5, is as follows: KAGVTQTPRYLIKTRGQQVTLSCSPISGHRSVSWYQQTPGQGLQFLFEYFSETQRNKGNFPGRFSGRQFSNSRSEMNVSTLELGDSALYLCASKLSAQETQYFGPGTRLLVL.

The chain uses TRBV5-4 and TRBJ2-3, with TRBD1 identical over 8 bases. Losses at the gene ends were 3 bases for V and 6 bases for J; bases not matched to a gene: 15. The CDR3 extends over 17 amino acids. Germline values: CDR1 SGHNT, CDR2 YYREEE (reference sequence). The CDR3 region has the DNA TGTGCCAGCAGCTATGTCCCGGGACAGGTGACTCGGGATACGCAGTATTTT. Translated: CASSYVPGQVTRDTQYF.

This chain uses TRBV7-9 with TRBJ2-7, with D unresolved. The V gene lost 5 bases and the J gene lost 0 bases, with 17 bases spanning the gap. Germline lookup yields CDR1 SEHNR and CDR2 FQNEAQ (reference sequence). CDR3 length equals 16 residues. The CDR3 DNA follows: TGTGCCAGCAGCCCCCAGACTGACTCTCCCTCCTACGAGCAGTACTTC. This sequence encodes CASSPQTDSPSYEQYF.

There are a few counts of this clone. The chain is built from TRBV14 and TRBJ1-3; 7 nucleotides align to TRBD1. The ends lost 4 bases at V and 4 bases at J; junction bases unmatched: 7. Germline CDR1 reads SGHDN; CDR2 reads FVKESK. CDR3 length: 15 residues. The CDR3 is CASSPTGSTGNTIYF. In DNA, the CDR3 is TGTGCCAGCAGCCCGACAGGGAGCACCGGAAACACCATATATTTT. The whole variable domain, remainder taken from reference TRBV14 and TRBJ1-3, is EAGVTQFPSHSVIEKGQTVTLRCDPISGHDNLYWYRRVMGKEIKFLLHFVKESKQDESGMPNNRFLAERTGGTYSTLKVQPAELEDSGVYFCASSPTGSTGNTIYFGEGSWLTVV.

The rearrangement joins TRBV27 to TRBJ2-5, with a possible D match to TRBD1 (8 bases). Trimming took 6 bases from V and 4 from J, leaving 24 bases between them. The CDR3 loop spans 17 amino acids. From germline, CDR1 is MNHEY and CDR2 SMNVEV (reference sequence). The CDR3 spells CASRGGAGQGSVETQYF. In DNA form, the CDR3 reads TGTGCCAGCAGGGGGGGGGCCGGACAGGGTTCTGTAGAGACCCAGTACTTC.

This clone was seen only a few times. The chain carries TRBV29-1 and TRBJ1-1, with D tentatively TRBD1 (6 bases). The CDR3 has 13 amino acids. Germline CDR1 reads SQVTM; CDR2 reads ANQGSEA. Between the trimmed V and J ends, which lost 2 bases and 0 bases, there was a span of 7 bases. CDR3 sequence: CSVESGVNTEAFF. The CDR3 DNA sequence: TGCAGCGTTGAATCAGGGGTGAACACTGAAGCTTTCTTT.

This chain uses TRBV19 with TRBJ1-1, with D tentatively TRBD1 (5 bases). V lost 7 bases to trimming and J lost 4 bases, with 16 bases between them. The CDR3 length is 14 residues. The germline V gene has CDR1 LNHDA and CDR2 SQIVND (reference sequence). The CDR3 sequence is CASTISGGITEAFF. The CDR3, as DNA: TGTGCCAGTACCATTTCCGGGGGTATCACTGAAGCTTTCTTT.

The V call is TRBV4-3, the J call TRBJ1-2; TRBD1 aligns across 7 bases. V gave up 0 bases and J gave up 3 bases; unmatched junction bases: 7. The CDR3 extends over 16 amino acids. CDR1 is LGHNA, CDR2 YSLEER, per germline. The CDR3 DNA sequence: TGCGCCAGCAGCCAAGATTTCAGGACAGGAGACTATGGCTACACCTTC. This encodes CASSQDFRTGDYGYTF.

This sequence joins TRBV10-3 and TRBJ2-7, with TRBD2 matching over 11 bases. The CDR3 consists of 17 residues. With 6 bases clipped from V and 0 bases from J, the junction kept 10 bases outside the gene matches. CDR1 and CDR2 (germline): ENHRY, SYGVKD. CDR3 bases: TGTGCCATCAGCTCTCTAGCGGGGGGCTTGAGCTCCTACGAGCAGTACTTC. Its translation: CAISSLAGGLSSYEQYF.

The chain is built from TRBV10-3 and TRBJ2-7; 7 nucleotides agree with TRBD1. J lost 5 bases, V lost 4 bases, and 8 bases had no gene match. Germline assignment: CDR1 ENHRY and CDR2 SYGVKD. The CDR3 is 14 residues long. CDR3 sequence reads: CAISGDRVRDEQYF. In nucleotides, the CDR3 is TGTGCCATCAGTGGAGACAGGGTTCGGGACGAGCAGTACTTC.

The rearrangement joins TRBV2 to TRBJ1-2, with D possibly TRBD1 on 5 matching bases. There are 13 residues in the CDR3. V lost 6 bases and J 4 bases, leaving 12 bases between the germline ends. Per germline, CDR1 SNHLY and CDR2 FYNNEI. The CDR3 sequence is CASRVQAGYGYTF. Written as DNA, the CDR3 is TGTGCCAGCAGGGTACAGGCTGGCTATGGCTACACCTTC.

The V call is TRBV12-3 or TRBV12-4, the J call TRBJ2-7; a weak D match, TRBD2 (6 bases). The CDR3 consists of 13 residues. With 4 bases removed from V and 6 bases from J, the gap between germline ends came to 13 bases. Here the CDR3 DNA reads TGTGCCAGCAGTTCCCAGGAGGGTGGCGAGCAGTACTTC. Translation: CASSSQEGGEQYF.

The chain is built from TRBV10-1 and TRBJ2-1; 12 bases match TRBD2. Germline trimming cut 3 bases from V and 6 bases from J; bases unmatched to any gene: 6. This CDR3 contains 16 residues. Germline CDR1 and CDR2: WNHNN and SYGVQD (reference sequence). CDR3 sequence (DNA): TGCGCCAGCAGTGATCCGGCTAGCGGGGGGGCCAATGAGCAGTTCTTC. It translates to CASSDPASGGANEQFF.

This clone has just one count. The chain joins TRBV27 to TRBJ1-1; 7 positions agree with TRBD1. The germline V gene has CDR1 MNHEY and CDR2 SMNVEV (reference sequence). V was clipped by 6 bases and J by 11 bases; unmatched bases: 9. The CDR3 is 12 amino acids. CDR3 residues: CASSDRESRAFF. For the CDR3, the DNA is TGTGCCAGCAGCGACAGGGAGAGTCGGGCTTTCTTT.

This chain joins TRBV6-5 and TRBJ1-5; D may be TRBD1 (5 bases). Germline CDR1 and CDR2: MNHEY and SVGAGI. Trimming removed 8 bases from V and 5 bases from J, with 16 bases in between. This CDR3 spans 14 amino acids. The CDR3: CASGWFRGHQPQHF. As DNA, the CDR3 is TGTGCCAGCGGGTGGTTTAGGGGTCATCAGCCCCAGCATTTT.